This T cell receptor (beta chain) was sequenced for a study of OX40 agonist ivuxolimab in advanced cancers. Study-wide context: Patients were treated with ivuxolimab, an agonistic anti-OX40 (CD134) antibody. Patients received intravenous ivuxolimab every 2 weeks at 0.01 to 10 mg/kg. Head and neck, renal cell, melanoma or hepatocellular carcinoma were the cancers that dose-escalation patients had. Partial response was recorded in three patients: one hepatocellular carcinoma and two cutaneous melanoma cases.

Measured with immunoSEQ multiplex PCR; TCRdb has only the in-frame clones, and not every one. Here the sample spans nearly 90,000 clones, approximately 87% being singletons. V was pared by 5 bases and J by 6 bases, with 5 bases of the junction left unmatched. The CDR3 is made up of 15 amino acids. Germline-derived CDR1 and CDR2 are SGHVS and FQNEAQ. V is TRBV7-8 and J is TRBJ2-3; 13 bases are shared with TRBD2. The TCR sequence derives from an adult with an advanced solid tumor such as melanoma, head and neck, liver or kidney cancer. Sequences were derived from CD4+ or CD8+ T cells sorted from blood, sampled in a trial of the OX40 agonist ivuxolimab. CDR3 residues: CASSLGLAGVDTQYF. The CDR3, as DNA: TGTGCCAGCAGCCTAGGACTAGCGGGAGTCGATACGCAGTATTTT.